The 16 T cell receptor beta chains presented below share a single source sample, sequenced in a study of T cells after yellow fever vaccination. Using its own MiXCR run on the 5' RACE reads, TCRdb lists one record per CDR3 protein. Of 300,000 to 450,000 distinct CDR3 sequences listed, 6.2% are singletons. The starting material was PBMCs, obtained 5 days after the yellow fever booster vaccination. Receptors were obtained from a man aged 25 to 45 who received the YFV17D yellow fever vaccine.

The chain joins TRBV5-8 to TRBJ2-3; 7 nucleotides align to TRBD2. The V segment lost 6 bases and the J segment 1 base; nucleotides outside the gene matches: 5. CDR3 length: 14 residues. From germline, CDR1 is SGHTS and CDR2 YDEGEE. The CDR3 protein is CASNLLAGTDTQYF. The CDR3 DNA reads TGTGCCAGCAACCTCCTAGCGGGCACAGATACGCAGTATTTT.

This clonotype was observed a handful of times. The chain carries TRBV5-1 and TRBJ2-7; 14 bases agree with TRBD2. V trimming: 5 bases; J trimming: 1 base; junction bases outside the gene matches: 11. This CDR3 has 18 amino acids. CDR1 is SGHRS and CDR2 is YFSETQ in the germline V gene. This CDR3 is CASRVGTSGRLGSYEQYF. DNA for the CDR3: TGCGCCAGCAGAGTTGGGACTAGCGGGAGACTGGGGTCCTACGAGCAGTACTTC.

The V and J genes are TRBV5-1 and TRBJ2-5; the D is unclear. The length of the CDR3 is 13 residues. The ends were cut back, 1 base at V and 7 bases at J, with 11 bases in the middle. CDR1 is SGHRS, CDR2 YFSETQ, per germline. The CDR3 bases are TGCGCCAGCAGCTTGAATGTCGGAGCGACCCAGTACTTC. Protein product: CASSLNVGATQYF.

This clonotype was detected ten times or more. The gene calls are TRBV25-1 and TRBJ2-5; perhaps D is TRBD1 or TRBD2 (5 bases each). Germline V gives CDR1 MGHDK, CDR2 SYGVNS. Trimming took 6 bases from V and 7 from J, leaving 27 bases between them. The CDR3 extends over 17 amino acids. DNA for the CDR3: TGTGCCAGCAGCACCCCTCCGGCAGGGACCAGAAGGGGGACCCAGTACTTC. The encoded protein is CASSTPPAGTRRGTQYF.

The rearrangement joins TRBV10-3 to TRBJ1-2; weak D call: TRBD1 (5 bases). Per germline, CDR1 ENHRY and CDR2 SYGVKD. Trimming removed 5 bases at V and 8 bases at J, with 15 bases between. This CDR3 comprises 13 residues. The CDR3 loop reads CAISKDSAKGYTF. The DNA of the CDR3 is TGTGCCATCAGTAAAGACAGCGCTAAGGGCTACACCTTC.

The chain is built from TRBV28 and TRBJ1-5, with 7 bases matching TRBD1. V lost 5 bases to trimming and J lost 2 bases; unmatched junction nucleotides: 9. The germline V gene has CDR1 MDHEN and CDR2 SYDVKM. The CDR3 has 16 amino acids. The chain's CDR3 is CASSPAGTDGNQPQHF. As DNA, the CDR3 is TGTGCCAGCAGTCCGGCAGGGACAGACGGCAATCAGCCCCAGCATTTT.

This clonotype occurred many times. The rearrangement joins TRBV24-1 to TRBJ2-1; D may be TRBD2 (6 bases). Germline assignment: CDR1 KGHDR and CDR2 SFDVKD. The CDR3 is 15 residues long. V was clipped by 1 base and J by 7 bases, with 13 bases between them. Written as DNA, the CDR3 is TGTGCCACCAGTGATTTAGGAGGGCTAGGGAATGAGCAGTTCTTC. It encodes CATSDLGGLGNEQFF.

This clonotype was seen at least ten times. This rearrangement joins TRBV5-1 to TRBJ2-7; 10 nucleotides align to TRBD1. The J segment lost 3 bases and the V segment lost 4 bases, leaving 7 bases of the junction unmatched. Looked up from germline, CDR1 is SGHRS and CDR2 is YFSETQ. The CDR3 extends over 15 amino acids. Here the CDR3 reads CASSLSGQGFYEQYF. The CDR3 bases are TGCGCCAGCAGCCTATCGGGACAGGGGTTCTACGAGCAGTACTTC. Full variable domain (rest looked up from reference TRBV5-1 and TRBJ2-7): KAGVTQTPRYLIKTRGQQVTLSCSPISGHRSVSWYQQTPGQGLQFLFEYFSETQRNKGNFPGRFSGRQFSNSRSEMNVSTLELGDSALYLCASSLSGQGFYEQYFGPGTRLTVT.

Ten or more counts support this clonotype. This sequence joins TRBV27 and TRBJ1-2; D is undetermined. Trimming cost V 8 bases and J 2 bases, with 9 bases left between them. The germline V gene encodes CDR1 MNHEY and CDR2 SMNVEV (reference sequence). The CDR3 spans 12 residues. The CDR3 here is CASSARNYGYTF. The DNA for the CDR3 is TGTGCCAGCTCCGCAAGGAACTATGGCTACACCTTC.

Comments on this clonotype: The CDR3 does not end in the conserved phenylalanine or tryptophan, so this is likely a read error. J is TRBJ2-3 and V is TRBV19, with TRBD2 identical over 9 bases. CDR1 LNHDA and CDR2 SQIVND come from the germline V gene (reference sequence). The CDR3 extends over 17 amino acids. With 4 bases clipped from V and 1 base from J, the junction kept 9 bases outside the gene matches. Written as DNA, the CDR3 is TGTGCCAGTAGTAACGATATGACTAGCGGAGGCACAGATACGCAGTATTCT. Translating gives CASSNDMTSGGTDTQYS.

This sequence joins TRBV4-3 and TRBJ2-1; no clear D gene. There are 14 residues in the CDR3. Trimming removed 3 bases at V and 6 bases at J, with 12 bases between. Germline CDR1 is LGHNA and CDR2 is YSLEER. The CDR3 sequence is CASSQYRSVNEQFF. The DNA for the CDR3 is TGCGCCAGCAGCCAGTACCGCTCGGTCAATGAGCAGTTCTTC.

In this sample, this clonotype turned up a few times. V is TRBV11-3 and J is TRBJ2-2; D could derive from TRBD1 or TRBD2 (5 bases each). Germline assignment: CDR1 SGHNT and CDR2 YENEEA. This CDR3 has 16 amino acids. The V gene lost 4 bases and the J gene lost 0 bases, with 12 bases spanning the gap. CDR3: CASSSEGTSNTGELFF. The CDR3 DNA is TGTGCCAGCAGCTCCGAGGGGACCTCGAACACCGGGGAGCTGTTTTTT.

The sample holds many counts of this clonotype. Here the CDR3 DNA reads TGTGCCAGCAGCTTATTACGACAGGGCGAAACTGAAGCTTTCTTT. As protein: CASSLLRQGETEAFF. V and J are TRBV7-2 and TRBJ1-1, with 7 bases that match TRBD1. This CDR3 comprises 15 residues. The junction had 8 bases not matched to a gene; V was cut back by 2 bases and J by 5 bases. Germline V gene data show CDR1 as SGHTA and CDR2 as FQGNSA.

This clonotype was detected only a few times. The chain links TRBV5-6 to TRBJ2-5; D may match TRBD1 or TRBD2 (5 bases each). The CDR3 has 14 amino acids. V was trimmed by 0 bases and J by 10 bases, leaving 16 bases between them. Germline V gene lookup returns CDR1 SGHDT and CDR2 YYEEEE. CDR3 bases: TGTGCCAGCAGCTTGGGGGCGGCTAGCAGGGACCAGTACTTC. It translates to CASSLGAASRDQYF.

This clonotype was detected only a few times. The rearrangement joins TRBV2 to TRBJ1-4; D is uncertain. Germline CDR1 and CDR2: SNHLY and FYNNEI. V lost 6 bases and J 4 bases, leaving 12 bases between the germline ends. The CDR3 totals 14 residues. The chain's CDR3 is CASRIGPNNEKLFF. The CDR3 nucleotides read TGTGCCAGCAGGATAGGGCCGAATAATGAAAAACTGTTTTTT.

This clonotype was observed a few times. CDR3 coding DNA: TGTGCCAGCAGCTTCGCCCTAGCTGACAATGAGCAGTTCTTC. This codes for CASSFALADNEQFF. The chain links TRBV9 to TRBJ2-1; a possible D gene is TRBD2 (5 bases). The CDR3 has 14 residues. Germline V CDR1 and CDR2: SGDLS, YYNGEE. Trimming stripped 4 bases from V and 5 bases from J, with 13 bases between.